The T cell receptor (beta chain) described here comes from a study of control samples from healthy donors and cancer patients. V lost 6 bases, J lost 2 bases, and 12 bases lay in between. Per germline, CDR1 GTSNPN and CDR2 SVGIG (reference sequence). The CDR3 is 13 amino acids. Repertoires were generated with immunoSEQ multiplex PCR, while TCRdb's copy carries only in-frame clones and drops some. This table holds about 130,000 clones, roughly 90% found once. The V call is TRBV30, the J call TRBJ2-3; no firm D call. Material for sequencing was blood. The TCR originated in a man aged 40-49 years in good health. The CDR3 bases are TGTGCCTGTCATCGAACTTTCACAGATACGCAGTATTTT. It encodes CACHRTFTDTQYF.